The source of this TCR beta chain is a study of blood T cell repertoires in COVID-19. Study details: Acute and convalescent COVID-19 specimens originated in the United States, Italy and Spain.

In the study's own analysis: Amplification of reference gene primers provided the estimated nucleated cell counts. The table came from immunoSEQ multiplex PCR; TCRdb's copy has only in-frame clones and leaves some out. The V and J calls and the clone size are those of that table, but D and trimming were determined from the DNA. The table includes around 250,000 clones, approximately 83% detected once. The CDR3 is 14 residues long. V lost 2 bases, J lost 7 bases, and 4 bases stayed unmatched. Germline V gene lookup returns CDR1 WSHSY and CDR2 SAAADI. Source material: peripheral blood. The genes are TRBV10-2 and TRBJ2-1, with 8 nucleotides matching TRBD1. The receptor's source is a man in his thirties or forties who had recovered from COVID-19. The CDR3 spells CASSEPYRGNEQFF. CDR3 nucleotide sequence: TGCGCCAGCAGTGAGCCTTACAGGGGGAATGAGCAGTTCTTC.